This entry lists 10 T cell receptor beta chains sequenced from one sample in a study of patients and donors after allogeneic stem cell transplantation. Using its own MiXCR run on the RT-PCR reads, TCRdb lists one record per CDR3 protein. The sample carries approximately 57,000 distinct CDR3 sequences, approximately 12% recorded once. Sequenced: blood, either unsorted or a sorted T cell fraction (not recorded which). The receptor set was obtained from a human donor who was either an allogeneic HSCT recipient or a stem cell or donor lymphocyte infusion donor (not recorded which). It is not recorded whose cells these are; they may come from a transplant donor.

This clonotype was counted at least ten times. The CDR3: CASSDRFTGDSGYTF. DNA of the CDR3: TGTGCCAGCAGTGATAGATTTACAGGGGATAGTGGCTACACCTTC. The chain links TRBV6-5 to TRBJ1-2; 7 bases line up with TRBD1. The CDR3 sequence is 15 residues long. J was trimmed by 7 bases and V by 5 bases; bases with no gene match: 13. Germline-derived CDR1 and CDR2 are MNHEY and SVGAGI.

The table lists this clonotype with many counts. This chain links TRBV5-1 with TRBJ1-2; D uncertain. The CDR3 spans 15 residues. With 7 bases removed from V and 8 bases from J, the gap between germline ends came to 24 bases. Germline lookup yields CDR1 SGHRS and CDR2 YFSETQ. CDR3 region: CASRPPGPSVGGYTF. In nucleotides, the CDR3 is TGCGCCAGCCGACCGCCGGGCCCTTCCGTCGGAGGCTACACCTTC.

The sample holds a few counts of this clonotype. The chain links TRBV7-8 to TRBJ2-7; weak D call: TRBD2 (6 bases). Germline V gives CDR1 SGHVS, CDR2 FQNEAQ. Trimming took 4 bases from V and 2 from J, leaving 27 bases between them. This CDR3 spans 19 amino acids. This CDR3 is CASSSPPPQARGSPYEQYF. The CDR3 bases are TGTGCCAGCAGCTCCCCACCCCCCCAAGCACGGGGGAGTCCCTACGAGCAGTACTTC.

The V gene is TRBV6-5, the J gene TRBJ1-2; D possibly corresponds to TRBD1 (6 bases). From germline, CDR1 is MNHEY and CDR2 SVGAGI. The V gene lost 4 bases and the J gene lost 6 bases, with 18 bases spanning the gap. The CDR3 consists of 15 residues. The CDR3 loop reads CASSFLTGYGDGYTF. The CDR3 coding sequence is TGTGCCAGCAGTTTCCTAACAGGGTATGGTGATGGCTACACCTTC.

This clonotype counts as medium-sized. The chain recombines TRBV11-3 with TRBJ2-1; D unresolved. The CDR3 is 10 amino acids. Trimming shortened V by 8 bases and J by 1 base, and 0 bases separated the two germline ends. Germline V gives CDR1 SGHNT, CDR2 YENEEA. The CDR3 spells CASSYNEQFF. CDR3 nucleotide sequence: TGTGCCAGCTCCTACAATGAGCAGTTCTTC. Looking up the rest from reference TRBV11-3 and TRBJ2-1 gives the full variable domain: EAGVVQSPRYKIIEKKQPVAFWCNPISGHNTLYWYLQNLGQGPELLIRYENEEAVDDSQLPKDRFSAERLKGVDSTLKIQPAELGDSAVYLCASSYNEQFFGPGTRLTVL.

This clonotype was recorded many times. The CDR3 coding sequence is TGCAGTGCTAGACGGGGGCTAGGGAGCAATCAGCCCCAGCATTTT. The encoded protein is CSARRGLGSNQPQHF. The chain has TRBV20-1 and TRBJ1-5; possibly TRBD1 for D (6 bases). The CDR3 totals 15 residues. Germline V CDR1 and CDR2: DFQATT, SNEGSKA (reference sequence). V was trimmed by 2 bases and J by 1 base, leaving 12 bases between them.

The genes are TRBV12-3 or TRBV12-4 and TRBJ1-1; no firm D call. V dropped 5 bases and J dropped 0 bases, with 13 bases sitting between them. This CDR3 has 15 residues. CDR3 sequence reads: CASSPLKDMNTEAFF. CDR3 nucleotide sequence: TGTGCCAGCAGTCCCCTAAAAGATATGAACACTGAAGCTTTCTTT.

This clonotype rates as medium-sized. J is TRBJ1-1 and V is TRBV25-1; D might be TRBD1 (6 bases). Looked up from germline, CDR1 is MGHDK and CDR2 is SYGVNS. V lost 2 bases, J lost 4 bases, and 14 bases lay in between. The CDR3 totals 15 residues. The CDR3, as DNA: TGTGCCAGCAGTGAAAAAGGCAGGGGAGGCACTGAAGCTTTCTTT. Protein product: CASSEKGRGGTEAFF. The full variable domain, completed using reference TRBV25-1 and TRBJ1-1, is EADIYQTPRYLVIGTGKKITLECSQTMGHDKMYWYQQDPGMELHLIHYSYGVNSTEKGDLSSESTVSRIRTEHFPLTLESARPSHTSQYLCASSEKGRGGTEAFFGQGTRLTVV.

The V and J genes are TRBV20-1 and TRBJ1-2; a possible D gene is TRBD1 (5 bases). Trimming stripped 4 bases from V and 6 bases from J, with 9 bases between. This CDR3 is built from 11 residues. The V gene's germline CDR1 is DFQATT and CDR2 SNEGSKA (reference sequence). The chain's CDR3 is CSANQGHGYTF. CDR3 DNA: TGCAGTGCTAACCAGGGTCATGGCTACACCTTC.

The chain couples TRBV6-6 to TRBJ1-1; possible D gene TRBD1, 6 bases. Germline lookup yields CDR1 MNHNY and CDR2 SVGAGI (reference sequence). There are 16 residues in the CDR3. V lost 2 bases and J lost 6, with 19 bases in between. CDR3 residues: CASSYPPTGSSPEAFF. CDR3 nucleotide sequence: TGTGCCAGCAGTTACCCGCCGACAGGATCGTCGCCTGAAGCTTTCTTT.